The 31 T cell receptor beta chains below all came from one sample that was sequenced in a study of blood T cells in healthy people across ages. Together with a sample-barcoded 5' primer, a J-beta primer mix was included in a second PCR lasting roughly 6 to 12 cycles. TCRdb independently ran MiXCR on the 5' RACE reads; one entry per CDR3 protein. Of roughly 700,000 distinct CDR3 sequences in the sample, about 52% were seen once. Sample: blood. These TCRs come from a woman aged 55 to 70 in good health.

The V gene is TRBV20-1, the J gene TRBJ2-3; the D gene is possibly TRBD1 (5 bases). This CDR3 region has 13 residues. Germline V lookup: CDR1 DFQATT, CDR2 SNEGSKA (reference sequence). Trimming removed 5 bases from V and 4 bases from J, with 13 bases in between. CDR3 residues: CSAQGVRADTQYF. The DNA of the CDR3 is TGCAGTGCTCAAGGGGTTCGGGCAGATACGCAGTATTTT.

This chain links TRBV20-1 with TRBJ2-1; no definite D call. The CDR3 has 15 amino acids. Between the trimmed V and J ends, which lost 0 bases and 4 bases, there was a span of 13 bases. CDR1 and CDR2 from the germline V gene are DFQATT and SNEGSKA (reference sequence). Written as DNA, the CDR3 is TGCAGTGCTAGAGATTATTACCTGGGTTACAATGAGCAGTTCTTC. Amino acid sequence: CSARDYYLGYNEQFF.

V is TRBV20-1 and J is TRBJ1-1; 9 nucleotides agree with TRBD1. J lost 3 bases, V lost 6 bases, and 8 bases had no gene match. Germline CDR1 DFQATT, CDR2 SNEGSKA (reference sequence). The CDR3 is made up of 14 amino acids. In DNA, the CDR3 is TGCAGTGCAGCAACAGGGGGCTTTGACACTGAAGCTTTCTTT. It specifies CSAATGGFDTEAFF.

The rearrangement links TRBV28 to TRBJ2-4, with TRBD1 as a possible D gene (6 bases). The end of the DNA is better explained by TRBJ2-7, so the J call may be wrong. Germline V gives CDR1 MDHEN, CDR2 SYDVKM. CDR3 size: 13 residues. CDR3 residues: CASSPRTDSEQYF. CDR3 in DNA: TGTGCCAGCAGTCCCCGGACAGATTCCGAGCAGTACTTC.

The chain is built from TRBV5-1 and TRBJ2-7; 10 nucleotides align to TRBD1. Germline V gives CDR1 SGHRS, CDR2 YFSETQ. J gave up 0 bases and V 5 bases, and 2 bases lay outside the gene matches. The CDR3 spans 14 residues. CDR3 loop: CASSWTGGSYEQYF. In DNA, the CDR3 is TGCGCCAGCAGTTGGACAGGGGGCTCCTACGAGCAGTACTTC.

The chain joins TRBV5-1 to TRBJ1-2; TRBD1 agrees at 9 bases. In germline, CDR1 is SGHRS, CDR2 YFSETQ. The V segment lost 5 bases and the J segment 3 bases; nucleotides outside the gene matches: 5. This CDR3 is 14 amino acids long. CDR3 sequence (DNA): TGCGCCAGCAGTCTCCGGGACAGGGACTATGGCTACACCTTC. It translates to CASSLRDRDYGYTF.

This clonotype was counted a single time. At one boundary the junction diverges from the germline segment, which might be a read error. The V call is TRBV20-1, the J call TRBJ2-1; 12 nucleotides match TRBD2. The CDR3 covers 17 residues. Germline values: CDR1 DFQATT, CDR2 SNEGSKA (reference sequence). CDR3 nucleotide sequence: TGCGGTGCGAGGCCTAGCGGGAGGGCCTATCAATACAATGAGCAGTTCTTC. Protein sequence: CGARPSGRAYQYNEQFF.

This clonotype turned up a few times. CDR3 DNA: TGTGCCAGCAGCTTAGCCTTCCATGAGCAGTTCTTC. Protein: CASSLAFHEQFF. This chain joins TRBV7-8 and TRBJ2-1, with no clear D. The V and J ends lost 0 bases and 8 bases respectively, with 5 bases between them. CDR3 length: 12 amino acids. Germline V gives CDR1 SGHVS, CDR2 FQNEAQ.

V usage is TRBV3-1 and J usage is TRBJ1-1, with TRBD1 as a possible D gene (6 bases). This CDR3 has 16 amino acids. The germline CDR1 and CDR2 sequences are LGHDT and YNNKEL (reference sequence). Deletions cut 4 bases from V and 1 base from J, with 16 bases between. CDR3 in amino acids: CASSRIRGHSNTEAFF. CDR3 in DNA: TGTGCCAGCAGCCGTATCAGGGGCCATTCGAACACTGAAGCTTTCTTT.

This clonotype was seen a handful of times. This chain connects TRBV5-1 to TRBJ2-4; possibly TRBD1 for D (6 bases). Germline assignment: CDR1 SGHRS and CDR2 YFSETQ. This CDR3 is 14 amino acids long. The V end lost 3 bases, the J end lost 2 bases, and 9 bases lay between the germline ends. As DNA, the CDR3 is TGCGCCAGCAGCTACCGGGACACCAAAAACATTCAGTACTTC. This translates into CASSYRDTKNIQYF.

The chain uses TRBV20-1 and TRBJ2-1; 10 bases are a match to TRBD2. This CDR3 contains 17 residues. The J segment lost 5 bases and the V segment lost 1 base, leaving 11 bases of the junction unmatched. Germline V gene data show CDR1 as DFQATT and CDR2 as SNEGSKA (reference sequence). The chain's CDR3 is CSARGVAASGSDNEQFF. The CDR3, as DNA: TGCAGTGCTAGAGGTGTTGCCGCTAGCGGGAGCGACAATGAGCAGTTCTTC.

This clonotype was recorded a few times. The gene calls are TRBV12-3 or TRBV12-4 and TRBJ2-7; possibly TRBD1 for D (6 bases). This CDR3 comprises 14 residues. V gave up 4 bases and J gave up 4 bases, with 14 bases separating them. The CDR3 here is CASSSPTGLYEQYF. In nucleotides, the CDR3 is TGTGCCAGCAGTTCCCCGACAGGATTGTACGAGCAGTACTTC.

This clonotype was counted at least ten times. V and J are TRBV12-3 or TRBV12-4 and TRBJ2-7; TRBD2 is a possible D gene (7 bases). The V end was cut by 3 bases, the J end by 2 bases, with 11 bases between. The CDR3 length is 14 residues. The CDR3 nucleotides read TGTGCCAGCAGTTTGAGGGGGGGGGCCTACGAGCAGTACTTC. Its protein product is CASSLRGGAYEQYF.

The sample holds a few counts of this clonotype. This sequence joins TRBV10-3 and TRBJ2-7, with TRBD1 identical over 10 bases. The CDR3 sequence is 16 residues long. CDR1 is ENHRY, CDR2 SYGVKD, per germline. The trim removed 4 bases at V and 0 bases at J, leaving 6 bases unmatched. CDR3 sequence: CAISGAGQGGSYEQYF. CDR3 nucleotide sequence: TGTGCCATCAGTGGCGCTGGACAGGGGGGCTCCTACGAGCAGTACTTC.

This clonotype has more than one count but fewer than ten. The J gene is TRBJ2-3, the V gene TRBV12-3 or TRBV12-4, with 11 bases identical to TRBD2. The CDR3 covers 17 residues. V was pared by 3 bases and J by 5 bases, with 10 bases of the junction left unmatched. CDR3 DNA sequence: TGTGCCAGCAGTTTCCAATTTAATAGCGGGAGGGGAGATACGCAGTATTTT. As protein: CASSFQFNSGRGDTQYF.

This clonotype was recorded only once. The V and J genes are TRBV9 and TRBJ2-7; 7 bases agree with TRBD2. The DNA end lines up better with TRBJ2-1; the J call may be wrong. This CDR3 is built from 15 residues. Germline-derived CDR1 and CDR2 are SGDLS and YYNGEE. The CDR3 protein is CASSVAGGGGETQFF. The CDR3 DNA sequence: TGTGCCAGCAGCGTAGCTGGCGGGGGAGGGGAGACCCAGTTCTTC.

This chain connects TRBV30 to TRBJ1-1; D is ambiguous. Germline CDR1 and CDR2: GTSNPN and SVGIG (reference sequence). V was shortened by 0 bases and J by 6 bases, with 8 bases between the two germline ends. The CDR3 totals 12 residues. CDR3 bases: TGTGCCTGGAGTGTAGTGGGTTCTGAAGCTTTCTTT. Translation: CAWSVVGSEAFF. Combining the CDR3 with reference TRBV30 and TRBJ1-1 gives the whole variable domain SQTIHQWPATLVQPVGSPLSLECTVEGTSNPNLYWYRQAAGRGLQLLFYSVGIGQISSEVPQNLSASRPQDRQFILSSKKLLLSDSGFYLCAWSVVGSEAFFGQGTRLTVV.

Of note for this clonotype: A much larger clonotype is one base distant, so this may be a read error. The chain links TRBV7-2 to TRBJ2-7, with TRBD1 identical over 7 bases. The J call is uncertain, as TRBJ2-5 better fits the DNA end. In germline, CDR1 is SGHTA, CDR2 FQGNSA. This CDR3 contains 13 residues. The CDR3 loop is CASSADREETQYF. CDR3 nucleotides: TGTGCCAGCAGCGCCGACAGGGAAGAGACCCAGTACTTC.

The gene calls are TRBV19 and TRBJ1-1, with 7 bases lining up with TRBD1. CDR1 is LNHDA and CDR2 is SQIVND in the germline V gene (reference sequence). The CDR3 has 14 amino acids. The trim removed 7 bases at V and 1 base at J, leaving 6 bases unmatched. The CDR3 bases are TGTGCCAGTAATTACAGGGGAGAGAACACTGAAGCTTTCTTT. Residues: CASNYRGENTEAFF.

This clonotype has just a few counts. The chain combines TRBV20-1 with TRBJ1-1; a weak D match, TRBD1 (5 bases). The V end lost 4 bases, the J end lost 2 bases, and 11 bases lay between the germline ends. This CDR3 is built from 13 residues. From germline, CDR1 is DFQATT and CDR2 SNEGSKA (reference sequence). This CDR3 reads CSATRGFNTEAFF. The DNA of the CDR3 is TGCAGTGCTACAAGGGGATTTAACACTGAAGCTTTCTTT.

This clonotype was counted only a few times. The CDR3, as DNA: TGTGCCACCAGTGATCCTACACCGACTAGCGAGCGCACAGATACGCAGTATTTT. Encoded protein: CATSDPTPTSERTDTQYF. The chain employs TRBV24-1 and TRBJ2-3, with 8 positions matching TRBD2. Germline V gives CDR1 KGHDR, CDR2 SFDVKD. V gave up 3 bases and J gave up 1 base; unmatched junction bases: 11. The length of the CDR3 is 18 residues.

CDR3 loop: CASRPTRQNNEQFF. DNA for the CDR3: TGTGCCAGCAGACCAACCAGACAGAACAATGAGCAGTTCTTC. This rearrangement joins TRBV6-5 to TRBJ2-1, with a possible D match to TRBD1 (5 bases). Germline-derived CDR1 and CDR2 are MNHEY and SVGAGI. The length of the CDR3 is 14 residues. V lost 6 bases and J lost 5, with 14 bases in between.

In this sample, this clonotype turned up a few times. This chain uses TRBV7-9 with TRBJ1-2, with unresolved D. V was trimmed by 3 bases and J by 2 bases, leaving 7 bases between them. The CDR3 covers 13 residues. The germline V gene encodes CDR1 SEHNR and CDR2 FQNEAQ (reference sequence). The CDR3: CASSLERNYGYTF. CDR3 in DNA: TGTGCCAGCAGCTTGGAGAGAAACTATGGCTACACCTTC.

CDR3 sequence reads: CASRQDQETQYF. Written as DNA, the CDR3 is TGTGCCAGCCGACAGGACCAAGAGACCCAGTACTTC. The genes are TRBV3-1 and TRBJ2-5; TRBD1 might be the D (6 bases). Germline assignment: CDR1 LGHDT and CDR2 YNNKEL (reference sequence). This CDR3 is built from 12 residues. V dropped 8 bases and J dropped 0 bases, with 7 bases sitting between them.

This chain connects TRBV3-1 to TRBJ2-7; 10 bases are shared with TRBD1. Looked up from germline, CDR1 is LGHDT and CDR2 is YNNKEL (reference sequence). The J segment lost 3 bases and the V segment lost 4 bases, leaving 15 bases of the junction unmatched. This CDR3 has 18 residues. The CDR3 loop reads CASSPAFTGTGVFYEQYF. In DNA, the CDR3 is TGTGCCAGCAGCCCTGCATTCACCGGGACAGGGGTTTTCTACGAGCAGTACTTC.

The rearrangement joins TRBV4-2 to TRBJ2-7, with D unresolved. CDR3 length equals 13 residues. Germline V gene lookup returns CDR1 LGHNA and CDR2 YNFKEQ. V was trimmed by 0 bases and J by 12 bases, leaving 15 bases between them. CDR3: CASSQDLLNPGYF. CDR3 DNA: TGTGCCAGCAGCCAAGATCTTCTCAACCCCGGGTACTTC.

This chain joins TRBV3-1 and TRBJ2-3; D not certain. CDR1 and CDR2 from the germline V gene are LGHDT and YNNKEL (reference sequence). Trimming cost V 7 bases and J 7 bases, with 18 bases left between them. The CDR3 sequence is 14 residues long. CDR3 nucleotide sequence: TGTGCCAGCACCTCAAGCATTAGGTGGCATACGCAGTATTTT. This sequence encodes CASTSSIRWHTQYF.

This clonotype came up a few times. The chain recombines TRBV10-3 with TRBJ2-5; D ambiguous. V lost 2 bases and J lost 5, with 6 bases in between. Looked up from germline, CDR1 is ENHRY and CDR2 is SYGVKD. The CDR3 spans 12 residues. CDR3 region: CAISETQETQYF. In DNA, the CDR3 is TGTGCCATCAGTGAGACTCAGGAGACCCAGTACTTC.

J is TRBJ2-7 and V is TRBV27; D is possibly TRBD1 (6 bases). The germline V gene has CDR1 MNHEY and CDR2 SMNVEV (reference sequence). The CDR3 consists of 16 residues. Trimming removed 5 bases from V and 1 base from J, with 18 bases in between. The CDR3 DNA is TGTGCCAGCAGTGACGATCCTGGGGGCCTATCCTACGAGCAGTACTTC. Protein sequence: CASSDDPGGLSYEQYF.

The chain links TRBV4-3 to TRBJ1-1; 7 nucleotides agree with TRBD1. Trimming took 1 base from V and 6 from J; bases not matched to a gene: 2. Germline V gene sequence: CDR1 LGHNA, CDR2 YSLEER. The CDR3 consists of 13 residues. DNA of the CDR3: TGCGCCAGCAGCCAAGCTGACAGGGCTGAAGCTTTCTTT. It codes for CASSQADRAEAFF.

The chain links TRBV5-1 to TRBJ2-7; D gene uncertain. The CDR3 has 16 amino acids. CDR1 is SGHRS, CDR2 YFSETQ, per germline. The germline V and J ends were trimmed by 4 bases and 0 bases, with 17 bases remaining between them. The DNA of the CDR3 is TGCGCCAGCAGCCCCTCTTCCGGTAGAAGCTCCTACGAGCAGTACTTC. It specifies CASSPSSGRSSYEQYF.